Shown below are 27 T cell receptor beta chains from a single sample sequenced in a study of cytomegalovirus exposure and HLA in healthy donors. The PCR ran on 60 Vbeta and 13 Jbeta primers. The protocol was immunoSEQ multiplex PCR, while the TCRdb copy is restricted to in-frame clones and leaves out a portion. The sample has 250,000 or so clones, 70% to 90% seen once. Material for sequencing was PBMCs. The origin of the receptors is a woman aged 60-70 years in good health and CMV-seropositive.

This chain joins TRBV9 and TRBJ2-7, with TRBD2 identical over 7 bases. Germline V gene sequence: CDR1 SGDLS, CDR2 YYNGEE. The J segment lost 0 bases and the V segment lost 0 bases, leaving 3 bases of the junction unmatched. CDR3 length: 15 residues. The CDR3 region has the DNA TGTGCCAGCAGCGTAGAGGGCGGGAGCTCCTACGAGCAGTACTTC. This translates into CASSVEGGSSYEQYF.

The table lists this clone with a few counts. The chain couples TRBV9 to TRBJ2-3, with 8 bases fitting TRBD2. The CDR3 totals 15 residues. The V gene's germline CDR1 is SGDLS and CDR2 YYNGEE. Trimming at V came to 4 bases and at J to 6 bases, leaving 10 bases not matched to a gene. CDR3: CASSFTGTRGDTQYF. DNA of the CDR3: TGTGCCAGCAGCTTCACCGGGACTAGGGGTGATACGCAGTATTTT.

The chain recombines TRBV29-1 with TRBJ1-1; TRBD1 matches at 7 bases. The CDR3 is 14 amino acids. The germline gives CDR1 SQVTM, CDR2 ANQGSEA. V lost 5 bases to trimming and J lost 4 bases; unmatched junction nucleotides: 10. CDR3 bases: TGCAGCGTTTACCCACTGGAGGGGGCCACTGAAGCTTTCTTT. Translating it yields CSVYPLEGATEAFF. Full variable domain (remainder filled in from reference TRBV29-1 and TRBJ1-1): SAVISQKPSRDICQRGTSLTIQCQVDSQVTMMFWYRQQPGQSLTLIATANQGSEATYESGFVIDKFPISRPNLTFSTLTVSNMSPEDSSIYLCSVYPLEGATEAFFGQGTRLTVV.

V gene TRBV5-8 combines with J gene TRBJ2-7, with D maybe TRBD2 (7 bases). This CDR3 is 16 amino acids long. Between the trimmed V and J ends, which lost 0 bases and 2 bases, there was a span of 15 bases. CDR1 and CDR2 (germline): SGHTS, YDEGEE. CDR3 region: CASSLGGGGATYEQYF. CDR3 DNA: TGTGCCAGCAGCTTGGGAGGTGGGGGGGCTACCTACGAGCAGTACTTC.

The rearrangement joins TRBV7-8 to TRBJ2-1; TRBD2 matches at 13 bases. Germline V gene sequence: CDR1 SGHVS, CDR2 FQNEAQ. The trim removed 3 bases at V and 10 bases at J, leaving 12 bases unmatched. The CDR3 contains 17 residues. The CDR3 is CASSLTLTSGRAREQFF. In nucleotides, the CDR3 is TGTGCCAGCAGCTTGACCCTAACTAGCGGGAGGGCCCGGGAGCAGTTCTTC. The whole variable domain, filled in from reference TRBV7-8 and TRBJ2-1, reads GAGVSQSPRYKVAKRGQDVALRCDPISGHVSLFWYQQALGQGPEFLTYFQNEAQLDKSGLPSDRFFAERPEGSVSTLKIQRTQQEDSAVYLCASSLTLTSGRAREQFFGPGTRLTVL.

The chain recombines TRBV14 with TRBJ1-2; D call uncertain. Per germline, CDR1 SGHDN and CDR2 FVKESK. CDR3 size: 13 residues. Trimming stripped 4 bases from V and 2 bases from J, with 8 bases between. The CDR3: CASSRLPNYGYTF. CDR3 coding DNA: TGTGCCAGCAGCCGTCTACCAAACTATGGCTACACCTTC.

This chain uses TRBV30 with TRBJ2-1; 7 bases match TRBD2. CDR1 is GTSNPN, CDR2 SVGIG, per germline (reference sequence). Trimming removed 0 bases from V and 0 bases from J; junction bases left unmatched: 2. The CDR3 has 15 residues. The CDR3 is CAWSVLADSYNEQFF. The DNA of the CDR3 is TGTGCCTGGAGTGTGCTAGCGGACTCCTACAATGAGCAGTTCTTC.

CDR3 region: CASSLWSPSGRFSGANVLTF. The CDR3 DNA is TGTGCCAGCAGTTTATGGTCCCCTAGCGGGCGATTCTCTGGGGCCAACGTCCTGACTTTC. The V gene is TRBV28, the J gene TRBJ2-6, with 8 positions matching TRBD2. The CDR3 consists of 20 residues. Unmatched junction bases numbered 10, after V lost 0 bases and J lost 0 bases. CDR1 is MDHEN, CDR2 SYDVKM, per germline.

The chain uses TRBV28 and TRBJ2-7; TRBD2 might be the D (6 bases). This CDR3 is 14 amino acids long. Germline V gives CDR1 MDHEN, CDR2 SYDVKM. V was cut by 6 bases and J by 1 base, with 13 bases left in between. The CDR3 DNA reads TGTGCCAGCAGCGCGGGACCTATTTCCTACGAGCAGTACTTC. As protein: CASSAGPISYEQYF.

The table lists this clone with a count of one. This chain uses TRBV4-1 with TRBJ2-3; 10 nucleotides line up with TRBD2. The junction had 7 bases not matched to a gene; V was cut back by 4 bases and J by 6 bases. CDR1 is MGHRA, CDR2 YSYEKL, per germline. CDR3 length equals 15 residues. The CDR3 DNA reads as TGCGCCAGCAGCCCCCAGCGGGGGGGGCTGGATACGCAGTATTTT. Protein: CASSPQRGGLDTQYF.

The chain is built from TRBV5-1 and TRBJ2-5; D may be TRBD2 (6 bases). V was clipped by 0 bases and J by 5 bases, with 20 bases between them. Germline assignment: CDR1 SGHRS and CDR2 YFSETQ. CDR3 length: 17 amino acids. The CDR3 sequence: CASSLAGYLGTAETQYF. The CDR3 nucleotides read TGCGCCAGCAGCTTGGCCGGTTATTTAGGGACTGCGGAGACCCAGTACTTC.

This chain links TRBV7-9 with TRBJ2-7; possible D gene TRBD2, 6 bases. Germline V lookup: CDR1 SEHNR, CDR2 FQNEAQ (reference sequence). V was shortened by 1 base and J by 2 bases, with 12 bases between the two germline ends. The CDR3 contains 15 residues. CDR3 loop: CASSLDAGGTYEQYF. For the CDR3, the DNA is TGTGCCAGCAGCTTAGACGCCGGCGGGACCTACGAGCAGTACTTC.

V gene TRBV19 combines with J gene TRBJ2-2; maybe TRBD2 (5 bases). From germline, CDR1 is LNHDA and CDR2 SQIVND (reference sequence). CDR3 size: 14 residues. Trimming shortened V by 6 bases and J by 3 bases, and 11 bases separated the two germline ends. This chain's CDR3 is CASSRGLYTGELFF. The CDR3 DNA is TGTGCCAGTAGCCGAGGACTGTACACCGGGGAGCTGTTTTTT.

The gene calls are TRBV5-4 and TRBJ1-2; 10 positions agree with TRBD1. From germline, CDR1 is SGHNT and CDR2 YYREEE (reference sequence). V dropped 4 bases and J dropped 3; count of bases not matched to a gene: 3. The CDR3 length is 14 residues. The CDR3 loop reads CASSTGTGDYGYTF. The CDR3 DNA reads as TGTGCCAGCAGCACCGGGACAGGGGACTATGGCTACACCTTC.

DNA of the CDR3: TGTGCCAGTAGTATCCAACAGGGAAACACTGAAGCTTTCTTT. Translated, it gives CASSIQQGNTEAFF. This rearrangement joins TRBV19 to TRBJ1-1, with D possibly being TRBD1 (6 bases). The V end lost 3 bases, the J end lost 2 bases, and 10 bases lay between the germline ends. The CDR3 spans 14 residues. Germline-derived CDR1 and CDR2 are LNHDA and SQIVND (reference sequence).

This clone was detected only once. J is TRBJ2-5 and V is TRBV5-6; 7 bases are shared with TRBD2. The germline V gene encodes CDR1 SGHDT and CDR2 YYEEEE. The trim removed 4 bases at V and 5 bases at J, leaving 8 bases unmatched. CDR3 length: 14 residues. For the CDR3, the DNA is TGTGCCAGCAGCCGGGCAGCGGGGAGTGAGACCCAGTACTTC. It is translated as CASSRAAGSETQYF.

The chain carries TRBV25-1 and TRBJ2-2; TRBD1 matches 7 bases. The V and J ends lost 3 bases and 6 bases, in that order; junction bases with no gene match: 4. From germline, CDR1 is MGHDK and CDR2 SYGVNS. The CDR3 length is 14 residues. CDR3: CASSDWDSAGELFF. In nucleotides, the CDR3 is TGTGCCAGCAGTGACTGGGACAGCGCCGGGGAGCTGTTTTTT.

This clone was found once. The chain recombines TRBV27 with TRBJ2-5, with D perhaps TRBD2 (5 bases). CDR3 length equals 13 residues. CDR1 is MNHEY and CDR2 is SMNVEV in the germline V gene (reference sequence). V was clipped by 5 bases and J by 2 bases, with 9 bases between them. CDR3 region: CASSPPGQETQYF. CDR3 nucleotides: TGTGCCAGCAGTCCTCCGGGGCAAGAGACCCAGTACTTC.

This sequence joins TRBV15 and TRBJ2-5; a possible D gene is TRBD1 (5 bases). The CDR3 extends over 14 amino acids. V was clipped by 5 bases and J by 2 bases, with 12 bases between them. In germline, CDR1 is LNHNV, CDR2 YYDKDF (reference sequence). Written as DNA, the CDR3 is TGTGCCACCAGCCGCAGGGATACTCAAGAGACCCAGTACTTC. It codes for CATSRRDTQETQYF.

The chain carries TRBV5-5 and TRBJ1-1; unclear D gene. The germline CDR1 and CDR2 sequences are SGHKS and YYEKEE (reference sequence). V lost 4 bases and J lost 11, with 15 bases in between. The CDR3 spans 12 residues. The CDR3 DNA follows: TGTGCCAGCAGCCTGAATCCCGGGGAGGCTTTCTTT. As protein: CASSLNPGEAFF.

The chain uses TRBV2 and TRBJ2-1, with 8 bases matching TRBD2. Trimming at V came to 6 bases and at J to 4 bases, leaving 8 bases not matched to a gene. Germline V gene lookup returns CDR1 SNHLY and CDR2 FYNNEI. The CDR3 totals 15 residues. CDR3 in DNA: TGTGCCAGCAGCCCGGGACTAGGGAGATACAATGAGCAGTTCTTC. Its protein is CASSPGLGRYNEQFF.

The V and J genes are TRBV10-2 and TRBJ1-5, with D possibly TRBD1 on 5 matching bases. Per germline, CDR1 WSHSY and CDR2 SAAADI. The CDR3 runs to 13 residues. V lost 7 bases and J 6 bases, leaving 13 bases between the germline ends. The CDR3 loop is CASTNGQVQPQHF. As DNA, the CDR3 is TGCGCCAGCACTAATGGACAAGTTCAGCCCCAGCATTTT.

V is TRBV28 and J is TRBJ1-5; D may be TRBD1 (5 bases). Germline V gene data show CDR1 as MDHEN and CDR2 as SYDVKM. Trimming cost V 3 bases and J 6 bases, with 12 bases left between them. CDR3 length: 14 residues. CDR3 in DNA: TGTGCCAGCAGTTTGGGTCAGGGAGGTCAGCCCCAGCATTTT. This gives the protein CASSLGQGGQPQHF. Full variable domain (rest looked up from reference TRBV28 and TRBJ1-5): DVKVTQSSRYLVKRTGEKVFLECVQDMDHENMFWYRQDPGLGLRLIYFSYDVKMKEKGDIPEGYSVSREKKERFSLILESASTNQTSMYLCASSLGQGGQPQHFGDGTRLSIL.

This chain connects TRBV7-8 to TRBJ2-1; D is perhaps TRBD2 (6 bases). This CDR3 is built from 15 residues. V was cut by 0 bases and J by 4 bases, with 10 bases left in between. The V gene's germline CDR1 is SGHVS and CDR2 FQNEAQ. Here the CDR3 DNA reads TGTGCCAGCAGCTTAGCGGGAGGCACATACAATGAGCAGTTCTTC. As protein: CASSLAGGTYNEQFF.

V gene TRBV10-2 combines with J gene TRBJ1-5, with D maybe TRBD1 (6 bases). Germline CDR1 WSHSY, CDR2 SAAADI. The CDR3 totals 14 residues. Trimming shortened V by 5 bases and J by 2 bases, and 10 bases separated the two germline ends. The CDR3: CASSPTGRNQPQHF. The CDR3 coding sequence is TGCGCCAGCAGTCCAACAGGGCGCAATCAGCCCCAGCATTTT.

The chain couples TRBV28 to TRBJ1-3; 8 bases align to TRBD1. This CDR3 is 17 amino acids long. Germline trimming cut 3 bases from V and 1 base from J; bases unmatched to any gene: 8. CDR1 and CDR2 from the germline V gene are MDHEN and SYDVKM. Here the CDR3 reads CASSFIGQGTSGNTIYF. CDR3 nucleotide sequence: TGTGCCAGCAGTTTTATAGGACAGGGAACATCTGGAAACACCATATATTTT.

This clone has a handful of counts. The genes are TRBV9 and TRBJ2-1; 10 bases fit TRBD1. Germline V gene data show CDR1 as SGDLS and CDR2 as YYNGEE. The CDR3 extends over 19 amino acids. Germline trimming cut 3 bases from V and 4 bases from J; bases unmatched to any gene: 16. The CDR3, as DNA: TGTGCCAGCAGCGCAGCCCTCGGGGACAGGGGAGGGGGGTACAATGAGCAGTTCTTC. It codes for CASSAALGDRGGGYNEQFF.